The 4 T cell receptor beta chains below all came from one sample that was sequenced in a study of post-analysis software for immune sequencing data. Study-wide findings and caveats: When patients were compared with controls, a handful of TRBV segments were more frequent, TRBV5-6, TRBV5-1 and TRBV20-1 among them.

Unique-molecular-identifier-tagged TCR beta cDNA libraries were used. Each CDR3 protein gets one entry after TCRdb re-called the PCR reads with MiXCR. The sample carries 700,000 to 900,000 distinct CDR3 sequences, 35% to 55% recorded once. Their target antigens are unknown. Sequencing was performed on blood. These receptors were obtained from a girl under 18 with multiple sclerosis.

The J gene is TRBJ1-4, the V gene TRBV10-3; no clear D gene. The germline V and J ends were trimmed by 10 bases and 1 base, with 10 bases remaining between them. This CDR3 has 13 residues. Germline V gives CDR1 ENHRY, CDR2 SYGVKD. Here the CDR3 DNA reads TGTGCCACCCGAGAAGGAACTAATGAAAAACTGTTTTTT. This gives the protein CATREGTNEKLFF.

This chain links TRBV6-1 with TRBJ1-5; 12 bases agree with TRBD1. The CDR3 runs to 19 residues. After removal of 6 bases from V and 2 bases from J, the junction contained 14 bases not matched to a gene. The germline V gene encodes CDR1 MNHNS and CDR2 SASEGT. This CDR3 reads CASSPGTGGIRTGNQPQHF. The CDR3 bases are TGTGCCAGCAGCCCCGGGACAGGGGGCATAAGGACGGGCAATCAGCCCCAGCATTTT.

The chain is built from TRBV7-9 and TRBJ2-7; the D gene is possibly TRBD1 (6 bases). This CDR3 region has 14 residues. V was shortened by 4 bases and J by 1 base, with 11 bases between the two germline ends. CDR1 and CDR2 from the germline V gene are SEHNR and FQNEAQ (reference sequence). CDR3 sequence reads: CASSSWTDSYEQYF. CDR3 DNA sequence: TGTGCCAGCAGCTCGTGGACAGATTCCTACGAGCAGTACTTC.

V and J are TRBV7-8 and TRBJ2-7, with a weak D call TRBD2 (6 bases). V was pared by 5 bases and J by 3 bases, with 17 bases between. CDR1 and CDR2 (germline): SGHVS, FQNEAQ. CDR3 length: 15 residues. DNA of the CDR3: TGTGCCAGCAGCCCCGTCGGTTGGCGGGACTACGAGCAGTACTTC. This sequence encodes CASSPVGWRDYEQYF.